This TCR beta chain was identified in a study of T cells in Graves' hyperthyroidism and ophthalmopathy. Looking at the study overall: Sampling of peripheral blood happened at initial diagnosis, prior to any treatment.

The germline gives CDR1 ENHRY, CDR2 SYGVKD. V dropped 4 bases and J dropped 7; count of bases not matched to a gene: 22. This CDR3 is 19 amino acids long. Regions amplified from RNA transcripts were the TCR beta CDR3 regions. Carried out on the TCR CDR3, a first-round RT-PCR used the HTBI primer set. TCRdb passed the multiplex PCR reads through MiXCR, listing each CDR3 protein once. The table shows 200,000 to 250,000 distinct CDR3 sequences, with about a sixth occurring only once. Hyperthyroidism in the patients, aged 18 to 65, was newly diagnosed and under 2 months in duration. Sequences were obtained from blood. The source of this sequence is a man aged 50 to 60 with Graves' hyperthyroidism. The chain is built from TRBV10-3 and TRBJ2-1, with 7 bases aligning to TRBD2. CDR3 in DNA: TGTGCCATCAGTGGAAGGCCCGGGACTAACGGGTGGACTTGGAATGAGCAGTTCTTC. It translates to CAISGRPGTNGWTWNEQFF.